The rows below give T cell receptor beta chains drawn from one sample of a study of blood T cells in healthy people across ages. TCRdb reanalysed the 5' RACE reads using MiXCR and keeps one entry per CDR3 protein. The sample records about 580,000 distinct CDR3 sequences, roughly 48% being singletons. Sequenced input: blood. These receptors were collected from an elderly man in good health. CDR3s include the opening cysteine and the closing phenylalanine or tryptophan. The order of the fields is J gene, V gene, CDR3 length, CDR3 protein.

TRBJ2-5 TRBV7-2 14 CASSSSRTEETQYF
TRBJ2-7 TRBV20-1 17 CSAITGTSGILIHEQYF
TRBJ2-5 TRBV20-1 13 CSASGSFIAAQYF
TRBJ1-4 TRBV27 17 CASSLSWWGGEEEKLFF
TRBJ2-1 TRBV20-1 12 CSAFRGINEQFF
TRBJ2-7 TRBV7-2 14 CASSSGPSSYEQYF
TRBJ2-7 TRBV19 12 CAVGQAANEQYF
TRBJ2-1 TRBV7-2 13 CAIAGPTYNEQFF
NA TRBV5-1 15 CASSLVDGISYEQYF
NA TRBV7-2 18 CASSGRFSLGTGQETQYF
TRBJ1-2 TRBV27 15 CASSLEGRKMAGYTF
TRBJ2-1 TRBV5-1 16 CASSTGTSGAGIEQFF
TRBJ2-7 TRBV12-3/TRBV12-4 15 CASRPPFGWHYEQYF
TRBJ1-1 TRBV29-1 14 CSVTQGTGNTEAFF
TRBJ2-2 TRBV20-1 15 CSARDLRVGTGELFF